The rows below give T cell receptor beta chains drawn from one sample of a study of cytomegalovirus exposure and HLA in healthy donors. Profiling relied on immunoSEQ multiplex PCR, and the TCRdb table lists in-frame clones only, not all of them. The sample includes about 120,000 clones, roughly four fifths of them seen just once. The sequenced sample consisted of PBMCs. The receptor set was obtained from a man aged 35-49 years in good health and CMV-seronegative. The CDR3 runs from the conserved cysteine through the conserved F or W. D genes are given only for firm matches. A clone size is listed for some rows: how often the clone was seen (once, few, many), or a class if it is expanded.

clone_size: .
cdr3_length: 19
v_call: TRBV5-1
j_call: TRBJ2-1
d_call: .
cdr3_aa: CASSSGTGRGLALGGQQFF
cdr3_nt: TGCGCCAGCAGCTCCGGGACAGGGCGTGGACTAGCGCTGGGGGGCCAGCAGTTCTTC

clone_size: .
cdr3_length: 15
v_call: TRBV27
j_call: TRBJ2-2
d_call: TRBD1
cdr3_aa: CASRNPTGDTGELFF
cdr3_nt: TGTGCCAGCAGAAATCCGACAGGGGACACCGGGGAGCTGTTTTTT

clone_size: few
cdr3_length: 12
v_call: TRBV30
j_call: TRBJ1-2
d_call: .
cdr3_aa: CAWIVGGYGYTF
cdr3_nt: TGTGCCTGGATAGTAGGGGGCTATGGCTACACCTTC

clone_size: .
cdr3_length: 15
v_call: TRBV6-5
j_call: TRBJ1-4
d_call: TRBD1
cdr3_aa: CASSYRQGINEKLFF
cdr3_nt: TGTGCCAGCAGTTACCGACAGGGGATTAATGAAAAACTGTTTTTT

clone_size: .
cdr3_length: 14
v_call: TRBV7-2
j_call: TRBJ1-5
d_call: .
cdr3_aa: CASSTRQNNQPQHF
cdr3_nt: TGTGCCAGCAGCACCCGACAAAACAATCAGCCCCAGCATTTT

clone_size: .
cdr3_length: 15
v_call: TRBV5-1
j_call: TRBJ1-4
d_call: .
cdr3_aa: CASSLAKDRHEKLFF
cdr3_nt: TGCGCCAGCAGCTTGGCGAAAGACAGGCATGAAAAACTGTTTTTT

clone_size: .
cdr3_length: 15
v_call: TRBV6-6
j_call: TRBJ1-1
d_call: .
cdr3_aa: CASSPAGGADTEAFF
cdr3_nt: TGTGCCAGCAGTCCCGCGGGCGGGGCAGACACTGAAGCTTTCTTT

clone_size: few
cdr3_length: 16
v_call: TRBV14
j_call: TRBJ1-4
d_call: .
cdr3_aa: CASSQDPGRVDQKLFF
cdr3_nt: TGTGCCAGCAGCCAAGATCCAGGCAGGGTAGATCAAAAACTGTTTTTT

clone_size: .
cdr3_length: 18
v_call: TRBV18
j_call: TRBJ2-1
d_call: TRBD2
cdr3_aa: CASSPSRGGGGTYNEQFF
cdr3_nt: TGTGCCAGCTCACCTTCCCGGGGTGGCGGGGGGACCTACAATGAGCAGTTCTTC

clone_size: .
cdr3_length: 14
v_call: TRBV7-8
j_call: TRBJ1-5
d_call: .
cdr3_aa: CASSLVPTDQPQHF
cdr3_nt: TGTGCCAGCAGCTTAGTCCCTACCGATCAGCCCCAGCATTTT

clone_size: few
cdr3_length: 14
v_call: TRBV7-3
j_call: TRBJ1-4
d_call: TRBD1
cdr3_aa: CASRAGTGFEKLFF
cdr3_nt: TGTGCCAGCAGAGCCGGGACAGGGTTTGAAAAACTGTTTTTT

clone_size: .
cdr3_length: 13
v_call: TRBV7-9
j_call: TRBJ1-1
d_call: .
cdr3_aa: CASSRPGVTEAFF
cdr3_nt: TGTGCCAGCAGCCGCCCGGGAGTCACTGAAGCTTTCTTT

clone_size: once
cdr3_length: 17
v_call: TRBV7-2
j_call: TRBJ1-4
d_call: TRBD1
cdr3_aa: CASSLQQGARTNEKLFF
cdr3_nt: TGTGCCAGCAGCTTACAACAGGGGGCGCGAACTAATGAAAAACTGTTTTTT

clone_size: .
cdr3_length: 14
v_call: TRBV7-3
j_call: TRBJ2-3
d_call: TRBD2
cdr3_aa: CASSFRGSPATQYF
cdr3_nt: TGTGCCAGCAGCTTCCGCGGGAGTCCCGCTACGCAGTATTTT

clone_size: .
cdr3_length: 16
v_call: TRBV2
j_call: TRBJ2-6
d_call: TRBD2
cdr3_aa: CASSGGTKAGANGLTF
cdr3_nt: TGTGCCAGCAGTGGCGGGACTAAAGCTGGGGCCAACGGCCTGACTTTC

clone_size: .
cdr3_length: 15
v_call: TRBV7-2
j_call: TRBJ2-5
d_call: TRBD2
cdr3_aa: CASSFGLAGVETQYF
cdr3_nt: TGTGCCAGCAGCTTTGGACTAGCGGGGGTCGAGACCCAGTACTTC

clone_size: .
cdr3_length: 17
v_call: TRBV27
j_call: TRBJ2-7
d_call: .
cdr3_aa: CASSSTTQQGSFSEQYF
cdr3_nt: TGTGCCAGCAGTTCAACGACCCAACAGGGTAGTTTCAGCGAGCAGTACTTC

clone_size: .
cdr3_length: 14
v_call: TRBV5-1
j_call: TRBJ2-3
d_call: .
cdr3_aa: CASSFRVYTDTQYF
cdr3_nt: TGCGCCAGCAGCTTTCGCGTCTACACAGATACGCAGTATTTT

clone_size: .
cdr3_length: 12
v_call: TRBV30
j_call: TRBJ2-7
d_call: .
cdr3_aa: CAWRTLSEERYF
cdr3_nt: TGTGCCTGGAGGACCCTAAGTGAGGAGCGGTACTTC

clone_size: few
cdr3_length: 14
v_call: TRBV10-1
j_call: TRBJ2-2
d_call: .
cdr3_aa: CASRASVTTGELFF
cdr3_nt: TGCGCCAGCAGGGCTAGCGTTACCACCGGGGAGCTGTTTTTT

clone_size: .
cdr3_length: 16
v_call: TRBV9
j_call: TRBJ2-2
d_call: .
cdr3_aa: CASSVGTPPLGGELFF
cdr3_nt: TGTGCCAGCAGCGTAGGGACACCTCCTTTGGGCGGGGAGCTGTTTTTT

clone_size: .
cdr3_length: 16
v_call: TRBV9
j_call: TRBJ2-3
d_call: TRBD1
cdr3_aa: CASSVSSGGLADTQYF
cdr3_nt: TGTGCCAGCAGCGTAAGTTCAGGGGGCCTCGCAGATACGCAGTATTTT

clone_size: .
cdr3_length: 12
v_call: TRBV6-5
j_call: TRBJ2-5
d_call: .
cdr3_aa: CASSSGWETQYF
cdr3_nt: TGTGCCAGCAGTTCGGGTTGGGAGACCCAGTACTTC

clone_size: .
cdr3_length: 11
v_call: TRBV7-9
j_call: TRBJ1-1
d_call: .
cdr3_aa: CASSLGGEAFF
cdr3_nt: TGTGCCAGCAGCTTAGGGGGCGAAGCTTTCTTT

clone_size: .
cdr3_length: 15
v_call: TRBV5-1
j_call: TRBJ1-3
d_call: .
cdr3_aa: CASSLDGGSGNTIYF
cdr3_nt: TGCGCCAGCAGCTTGGACGGGGGAAGTGGAAACACCATATATTTT

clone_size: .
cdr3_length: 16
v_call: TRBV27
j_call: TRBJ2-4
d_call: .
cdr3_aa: CASSRRLVVPKNSQYF
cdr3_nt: TGTGCCAGCAGTCGAAGACTAGTTGTTCCCAAAAACAGTCAGTACTTC

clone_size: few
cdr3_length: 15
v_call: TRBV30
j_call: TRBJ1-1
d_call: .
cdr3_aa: CAWSLWGGMNTEAFF
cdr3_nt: TGTGCCTGGAGTCTATGGGGGGGTATGAACACTGAAGCTTTCTTT

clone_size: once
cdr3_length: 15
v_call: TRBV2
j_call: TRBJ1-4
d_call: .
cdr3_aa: CASSPFQPVNEKLFF
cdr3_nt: TGTGCCAGCAGTCCTTTTCAACCGGTAAATGAAAAACTGTTTTTT

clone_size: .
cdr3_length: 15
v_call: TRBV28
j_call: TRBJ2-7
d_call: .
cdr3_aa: CASSLYRLATYEQYF
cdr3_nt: TGTGCCAGCAGTTTATATCGTCTAGCAACCTACGAGCAGTACTTC

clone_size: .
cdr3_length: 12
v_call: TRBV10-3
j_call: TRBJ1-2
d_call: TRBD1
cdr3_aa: CAGGRTGYGYTF
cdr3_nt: TGTGCCGGGGGAAGGACAGGCTATGGCTACACCTTC